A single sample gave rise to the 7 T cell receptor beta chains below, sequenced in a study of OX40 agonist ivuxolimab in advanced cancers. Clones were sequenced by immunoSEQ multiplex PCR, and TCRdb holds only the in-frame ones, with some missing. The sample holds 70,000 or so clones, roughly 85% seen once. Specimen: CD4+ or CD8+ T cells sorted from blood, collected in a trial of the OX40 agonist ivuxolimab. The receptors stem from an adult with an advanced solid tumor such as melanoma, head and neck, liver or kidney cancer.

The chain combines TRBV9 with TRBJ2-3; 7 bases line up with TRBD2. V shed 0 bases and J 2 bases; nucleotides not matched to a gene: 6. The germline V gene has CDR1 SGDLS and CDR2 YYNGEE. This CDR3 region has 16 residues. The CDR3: CASSVGPGLNTDTQYF. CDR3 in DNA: TGTGCCAGCAGCGTAGGACCGGGACTAAACACAGATACGCAGTATTTT. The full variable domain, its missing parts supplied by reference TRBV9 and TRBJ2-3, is DSGVTQTPKHLITATGQRVTLRCSPRSGDLSVYWYQQSLDQGLQFLIQYYNGEERAKGNILERFSAQQFPDLHSELNLSSLELGDSALYFCASSVGPGLNTDTQYFGPGTRLTVL.

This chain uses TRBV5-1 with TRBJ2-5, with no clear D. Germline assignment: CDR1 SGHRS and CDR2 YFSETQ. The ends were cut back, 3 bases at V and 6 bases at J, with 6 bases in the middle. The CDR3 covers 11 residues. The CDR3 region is CASSSLQTQYF. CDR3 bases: TGCGCCAGCAGCTCCCTACAGACCCAGTACTTC.

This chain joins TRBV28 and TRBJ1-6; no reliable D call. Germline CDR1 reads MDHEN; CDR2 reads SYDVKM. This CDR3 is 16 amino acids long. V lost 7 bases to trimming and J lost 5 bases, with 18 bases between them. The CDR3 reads CASTPPPVQNNSPLHF. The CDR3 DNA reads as TGTGCCAGCACCCCTCCCCCGGTCCAGAATAATTCACCCCTCCACTTT.

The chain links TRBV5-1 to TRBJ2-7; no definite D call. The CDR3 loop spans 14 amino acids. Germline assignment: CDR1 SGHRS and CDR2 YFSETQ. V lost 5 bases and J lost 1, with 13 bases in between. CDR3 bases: TGCGCCAGCAGTTCCGGGCCTAGTTCCTACGAGCAGTACTTC. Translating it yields CASSSGPSSYEQYF.

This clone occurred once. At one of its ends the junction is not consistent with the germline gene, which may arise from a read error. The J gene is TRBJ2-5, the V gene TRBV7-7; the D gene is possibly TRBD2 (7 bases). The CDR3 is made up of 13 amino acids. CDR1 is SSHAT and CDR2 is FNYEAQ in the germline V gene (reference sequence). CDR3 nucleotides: TGTGCTAGCAGTGGGGGGGCCGGCGGGACCCAGTACTTC. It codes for CASSGGAGGTQYF. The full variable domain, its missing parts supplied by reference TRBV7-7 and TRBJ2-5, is GAGVSQSPRYKVTKRGQDVTLRCDPISSHATLYWYQQALGQGPEFLTYFNYEAQPDKSGLPSDRFSAERPEGSISTLTIQRTEQRDSAMYRCASSGGAGGTQYFGPGTRLLVL.

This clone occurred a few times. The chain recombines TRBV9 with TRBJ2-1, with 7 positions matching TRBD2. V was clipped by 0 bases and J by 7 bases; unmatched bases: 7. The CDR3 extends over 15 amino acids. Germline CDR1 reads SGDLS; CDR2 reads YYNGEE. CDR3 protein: CASSVGAGARNEQFF. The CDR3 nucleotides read TGTGCCAGCAGCGTAGGGGCGGGAGCTCGGAATGAGCAGTTCTTC. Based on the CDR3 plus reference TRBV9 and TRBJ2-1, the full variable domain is DSGVTQTPKHLITATGQRVTLRCSPRSGDLSVYWYQQSLDQGLQFLIQYYNGEERAKGNILERFSAQQFPDLHSELNLSSLELGDSALYFCASSVGAGARNEQFFGPGTRLTVL.

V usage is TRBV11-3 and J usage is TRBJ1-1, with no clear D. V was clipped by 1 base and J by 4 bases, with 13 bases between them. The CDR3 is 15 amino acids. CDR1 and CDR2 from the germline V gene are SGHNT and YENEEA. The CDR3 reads CASSLGNMQSTEAFF. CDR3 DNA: TGTGCCAGCAGCTTAGGTAACATGCAGTCCACTGAAGCTTTCTTT. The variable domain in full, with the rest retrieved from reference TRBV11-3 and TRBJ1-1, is EAGVVQSPRYKIIEKKQPVAFWCNPISGHNTLYWYLQNLGQGPELLIRYENEEAVDDSQLPKDRFSAERLKGVDSTLKIQPAELGDSAVYLCASSLGNMQSTEAFFGQGTRLTVV.